This TCR beta chain comes out of a study of identical twins. TCRdb called the 5' RACE reads again in MiXCR, with one record for every CDR3 protein. The sample consists of some 660,000 distinct CDR3 sequences, 8.5% to 9% of them appearing once. Germline V gene lookup returns CDR1 MNHEY and CDR2 SVGAGI. The CDR3 spans 16 residues. V lost 0 bases and J 2 bases, leaving 10 bases between the germline ends. The same data also went into a second study, on yellow fever vaccine responses in identical twins.

V is TRBV6-5 and J is TRBJ2-2, with D hard to call. This receptor was taken from a woman in her late teens or twenties in good health. The sequenced sample was PBMCs. The CDR3 DNA follows: TGTGCCAGCAGTTACTCCCTCGGGTTAAACACCGGGGAGCTGTTTTTT. Translation: CASSYSLGLNTGELFF.